This T cell receptor (beta chain) was recorded in a study of hypomethylating agent response in myelodysplastic syndrome. The data were produced by immunoSEQ multiplex PCR, yet TCRdb's version contains in-frame clones alone and is incomplete. This sample has around 4,500 clones, with around 83% found just once. T-cell subsets were not sorted; bulk bone marrow was analyzed. As to this clone: Its antigen is unidentified.

Overall study findings and caveats: The cohort was small, with only 11 patients analyzed.

V was shortened by 4 bases and J by 7 bases, with 20 bases between the two germline ends. From germline, CDR1 is SGDLS and CDR2 YYNGEE. The CDR3 has 16 amino acids. The TCR was taken from a human donor with myelodysplastic syndrome. The source was bone marrow, collected before or after starting hypomethylating agent treatment for myelodysplastic syndrome (not recorded which). This chain connects TRBV9 to TRBJ2-2; D may be TRBD1 or TRBD2 (5 bases each). CDR3 in amino acids: CASSPRGRDPVGELFF. In DNA, the CDR3 is TGTGCCAGCAGCCCCCGAGGCCGGGACCCCGTCGGGGAGCTGTTTTTT.